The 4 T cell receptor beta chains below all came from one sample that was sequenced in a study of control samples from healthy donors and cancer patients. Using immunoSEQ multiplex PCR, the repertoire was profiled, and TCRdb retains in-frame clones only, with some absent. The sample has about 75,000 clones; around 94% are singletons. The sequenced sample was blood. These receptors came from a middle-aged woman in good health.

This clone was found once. The CDR3 reads CASSTLPGREKLFF. The CDR3 bases are TGTGCCAGCAGCACGCTACCGGGAAGAGAAAAACTGTTTTTT. The J gene is TRBJ1-4, the V gene TRBV11-2; D remains ambiguous. Per the germline V gene, CDR1 is SGHAT and CDR2 is FQNNGV. CDR3 length equals 14 residues. The V and J ends lost 5 bases and 8 bases respectively, with 15 bases between them. Drawing the rest from reference TRBV11-2 and TRBJ1-4, the complete variable domain is EAGVAQSPRYKIIEKRQSVAFWCNPISGHATLYWYQQILGQGPKLLIQFQNNGVVDDSQLPKDRFSAERLKGVDSTLKIQPAKLEDSAVYLCASSTLPGREKLFFGSGTQLSVL.

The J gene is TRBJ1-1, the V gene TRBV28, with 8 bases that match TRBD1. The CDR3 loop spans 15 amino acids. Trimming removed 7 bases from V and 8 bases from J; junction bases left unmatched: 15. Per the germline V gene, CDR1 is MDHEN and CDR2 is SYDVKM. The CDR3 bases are TGTGCCAGCAACCCCAACATTCCCGGGACAGGAGAAGCTTTCTTT. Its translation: CASNPNIPGTGEAFF.

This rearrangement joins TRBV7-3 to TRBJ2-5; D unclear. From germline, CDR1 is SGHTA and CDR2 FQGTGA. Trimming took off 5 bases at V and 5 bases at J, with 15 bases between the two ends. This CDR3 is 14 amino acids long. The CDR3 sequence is CASSPAGLEETQYF. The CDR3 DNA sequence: TGTGCCAGCAGCCCGGCCGGCCTCGAGGAGACCCAGTACTTC.

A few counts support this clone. The CDR3 sequence is CASSEFLGGEETQYF. The CDR3 DNA reads TGTGCCAGCAGTGAATTTTTGGGGGGAGAGGAGACCCAGTACTTC. J is TRBJ2-5 and V is TRBV6-1; D might be TRBD2 (6 bases). Per the germline V gene, CDR1 is MNHNS and CDR2 is SASEGT. The CDR3 spans 15 residues. V was clipped by 2 bases and J by 5 bases, with 15 bases between them.